This TCR beta chain was recorded in a study of Ad26.COV2.S vaccination and SARS-CoV-2 variants. General observations from the study: Vaccinated individuals (as opposed to placebo recipients) had higher spike-specific TCR breadth. Substantial breadth was reportedly displayed by spike-specific CD8+ and CD4+ T cell responses after vaccination.

Repertoires were generated with immunoSEQ multiplex PCR, while TCRdb's copy carries only in-frame clones and drops some. The sample shows some 340,000 clones, 85% of them seen only once. As regards this clone: The antigen remains undetermined.

Treatment specified: some 20 received Ad26.COV2.S at low or high dose, single or two shots; about 5 received placebo; per-sample allocation not given. At day 63 after the first vaccine or placebo injection, samples were drawn. This person who donated was an adult of 18-55 years in Boston. CDR3 size: 16 residues. With 2 bases removed from V and 0 bases from J, the gap between germline ends came to 14 bases. Germline lookup yields CDR1 SGHRS and CDR2 YFSETQ. The source was peripheral blood, collected in a trial of Ad26.COV2.S vaccine versus placebo. The chain recombines TRBV5-1 with TRBJ1-2; tentatively, D is TRBD1 (6 bases). This receptor was obtained from a person between 18 and 59 years old who received the Ad26.COV2.S COVID-19 vaccine or a placebo. Here the CDR3 DNA reads TGCGCCAGCAGCTTTTCACAGGGAACGGCTAACTATGGCTACACCTTC. It is translated as CASSFSQGTANYGYTF.